The table lists the clone carrying this TCR beta chain with many counts. These data come from a study of response to subunit inactivated influenza vaccine. The CDR3 covers 15 residues. Germline-derived CDR1 and CDR2 are SGHAT and FQNNGV. Trimming stripped 5 bases from V and 7 bases from J, with 18 bases between. Each CDR3 protein gets one entry after TCRdb re-called the RT-PCR reads with MiXCR. This repertoire shows about 520,000 distinct CDR3 sequences, approximately 7.3% found once; its top ten account for around 12%. The chain has TRBV11-2 and TRBJ1-5; a weak D match, TRBD1 (5 bases). The receptor's source is a man aged 50-75 years who received an inactivated influenza vaccine. The material was PBMCs from blood, obtained roughly 24 months after vaccination. CDR3 nucleotide sequence: TGTGCCAGCAGCCTGACAGACGAGGGTGGCCAGCCCCAGCATTTT. Amino acid sequence: CASSLTDEGGQPQHF. Full variable domain (rest looked up from reference TRBV11-2 and TRBJ1-5): EAGVAQSPRYKIIEKRQSVAFWCNPISGHATLYWYQQILGQGPKLLIQFQNNGVVDDSQLPKDRFSAERLKGVDSTLKIQPAKLEDSAVYLCASSLTDEGGQPQHFGDGTRLSIL.